Sequencing of this T cell receptor beta chain was carried out in a study of cytomegalovirus exposure and HLA in healthy donors. The PCR used 60 Vbeta and 13 Jbeta primers. Method: immunoSEQ multiplex PCR; TCRdb's copy keeps in-frame clones and lacks some. The repertoire holds some 84,000 clones, with 77% as singletons. Findings and limits, study-wide: Three CMV-associated chains proved CMV antigen-specific in vitro. The later analysis indicated that the majority of CMV-associated TCR beta chains appeared HLA-restricted. A prior analysis recorded that most TCR beta V segments were productive about 90% or about 30% of the time. Per a later analysis, fewer than 20,000 TCR beta sequences showed association with HLA alleles at 0.05 false discovery rate.

Of note for this clone: Its antigen remains unknown.

The receptor comes from a boy between 10 and 17 years old in good health and CMV-seronegative. The sequencing input was PBMCs.

As DNA, the CDR3 is TGTGCCAGCAGTTACTCGAGTGTAAACAGGGACGGCTACACCTTC. Protein product: CASSYSSVNRDGYTF. The chain employs TRBV6-5 and TRBJ1-2; D possibly corresponds to TRBD1 (6 bases). V lost 0 bases to trimming and J lost 8 bases, with 16 bases between them. CDR3 size: 15 residues. CDR1 and CDR2 from the germline V gene are MNHEY and SVGAGI.